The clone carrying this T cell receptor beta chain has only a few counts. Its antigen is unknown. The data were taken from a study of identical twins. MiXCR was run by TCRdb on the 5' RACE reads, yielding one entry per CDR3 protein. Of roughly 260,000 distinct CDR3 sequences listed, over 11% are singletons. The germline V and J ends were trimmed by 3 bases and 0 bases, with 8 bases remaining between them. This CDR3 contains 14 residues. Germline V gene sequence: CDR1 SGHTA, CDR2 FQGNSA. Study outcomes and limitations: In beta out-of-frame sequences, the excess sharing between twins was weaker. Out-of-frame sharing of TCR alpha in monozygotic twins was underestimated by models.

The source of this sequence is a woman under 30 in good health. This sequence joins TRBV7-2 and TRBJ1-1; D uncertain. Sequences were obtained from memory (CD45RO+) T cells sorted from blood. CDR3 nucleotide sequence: TGTGCCAGCAGCTTCAAACCTCTGAACACTGAAGCTTTCTTT. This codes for CASSFKPLNTEAFF.